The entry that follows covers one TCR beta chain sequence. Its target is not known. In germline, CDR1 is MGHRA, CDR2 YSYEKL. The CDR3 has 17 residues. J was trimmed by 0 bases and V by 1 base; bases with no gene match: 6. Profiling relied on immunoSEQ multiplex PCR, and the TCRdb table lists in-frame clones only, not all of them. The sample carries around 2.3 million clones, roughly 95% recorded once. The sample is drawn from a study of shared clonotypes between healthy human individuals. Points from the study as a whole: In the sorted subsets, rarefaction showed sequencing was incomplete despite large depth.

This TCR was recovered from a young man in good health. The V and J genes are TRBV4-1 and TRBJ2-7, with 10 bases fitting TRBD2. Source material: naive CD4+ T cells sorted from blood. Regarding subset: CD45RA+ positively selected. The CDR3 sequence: CASSQAGLAVSSYEQYF. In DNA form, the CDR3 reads TGCGCCAGCAGCCAAGCAGGACTAGCGGTGAGCTCCTACGAGCAGTACTTC.